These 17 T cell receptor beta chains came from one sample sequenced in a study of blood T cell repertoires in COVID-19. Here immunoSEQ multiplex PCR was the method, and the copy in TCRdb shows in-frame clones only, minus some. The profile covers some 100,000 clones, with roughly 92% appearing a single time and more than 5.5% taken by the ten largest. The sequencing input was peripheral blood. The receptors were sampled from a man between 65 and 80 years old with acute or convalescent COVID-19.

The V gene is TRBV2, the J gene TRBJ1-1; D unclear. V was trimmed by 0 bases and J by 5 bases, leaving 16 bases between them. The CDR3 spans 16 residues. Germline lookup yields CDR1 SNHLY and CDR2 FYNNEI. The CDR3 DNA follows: TGTGCCAGCAGTGAAGCGCGCCGGGTTGAGAGTACTGAAGCTTTCTTT. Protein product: CASSEARRVESTEAFF.

The CDR3 DNA reads as TGTGCCAGCAGTTACCCGGGACAGGAGCTTACGGACACCATATATTTT. Translating it yields CASSYPGQELTDTIYF. The rearrangement uses TRBV6-2 or TRBV6-3 and TRBJ1-3, with 8 bases aligning to TRBD1. Trimming took 2 bases from V and 8 from J; bases not matched to a gene: 11. CDR3 length: 16 residues. The germline V gene has CDR1 MNHEY and CDR2 SVGEGT.

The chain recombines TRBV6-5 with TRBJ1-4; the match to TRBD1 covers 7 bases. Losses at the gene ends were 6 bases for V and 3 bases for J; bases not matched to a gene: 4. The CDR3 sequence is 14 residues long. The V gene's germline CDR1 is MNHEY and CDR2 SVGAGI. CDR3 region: CASRQTGSNEKLFF. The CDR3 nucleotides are TGTGCCAGCAGACAGACAGGGTCTAATGAAAAACTGTTTTTT.

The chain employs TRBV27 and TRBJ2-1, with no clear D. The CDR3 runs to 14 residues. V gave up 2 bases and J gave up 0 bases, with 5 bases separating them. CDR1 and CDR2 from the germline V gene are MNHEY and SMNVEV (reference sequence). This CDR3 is CASSLGFSYNEQFF. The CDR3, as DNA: TGTGCCAGCAGTTTAGGCTTCTCCTACAATGAGCAGTTCTTC.

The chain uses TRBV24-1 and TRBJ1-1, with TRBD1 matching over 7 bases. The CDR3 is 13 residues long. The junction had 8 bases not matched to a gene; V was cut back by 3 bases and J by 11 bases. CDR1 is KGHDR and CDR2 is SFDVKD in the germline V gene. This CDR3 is CATSDDRAGSAFF. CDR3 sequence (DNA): TGTGCCACCAGTGATGACAGGGCGGGATCGGCTTTCTTT.

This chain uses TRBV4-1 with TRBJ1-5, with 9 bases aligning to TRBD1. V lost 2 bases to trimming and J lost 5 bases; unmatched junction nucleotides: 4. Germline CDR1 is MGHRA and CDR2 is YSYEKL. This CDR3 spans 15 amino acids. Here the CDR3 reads CASSQSTGGYQPQHF. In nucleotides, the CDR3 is TGCGCCAGCAGCCAATCGACAGGGGGATATCAGCCCCAGCATTTT.

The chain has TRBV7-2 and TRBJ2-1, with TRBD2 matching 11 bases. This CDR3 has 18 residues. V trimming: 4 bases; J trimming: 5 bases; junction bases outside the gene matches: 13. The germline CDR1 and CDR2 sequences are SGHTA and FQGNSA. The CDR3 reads CASSSLLIVAGGHNEQFF. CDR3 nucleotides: TGTGCCAGCAGCTCCCTACTGATCGTAGCGGGGGGGCACAATGAGCAGTTCTTC.

This CDR3 reads CASSDREQGGQPQHF. The CDR3 DNA is TGTGCCAGCAGTGACCGGGAACAGGGTGGTCAGCCCCAGCATTTT. V and J are TRBV6-1 and TRBJ1-5; tentatively, D is TRBD1 (6 bases). The V and J ends lost 3 bases and 6 bases respectively, with 15 bases between them. Per the germline V gene, CDR1 is MNHNS and CDR2 is SASEGT. This CDR3 spans 15 amino acids.

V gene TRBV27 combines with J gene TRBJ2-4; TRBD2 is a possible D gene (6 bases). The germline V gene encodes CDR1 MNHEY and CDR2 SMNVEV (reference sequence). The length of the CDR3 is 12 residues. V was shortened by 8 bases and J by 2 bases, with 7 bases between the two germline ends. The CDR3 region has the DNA TGTGCCAGCGGGGGGACCAAAAACATTCAGTACTTC. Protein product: CASGGTKNIQYF.

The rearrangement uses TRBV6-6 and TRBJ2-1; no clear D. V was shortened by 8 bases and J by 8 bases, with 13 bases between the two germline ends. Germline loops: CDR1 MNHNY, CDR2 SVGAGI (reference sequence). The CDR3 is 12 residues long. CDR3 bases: TGTGCCAGCGGAGTCCCAGTGGATGAGCAGTTCTTC. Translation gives CASGVPVDEQFF.

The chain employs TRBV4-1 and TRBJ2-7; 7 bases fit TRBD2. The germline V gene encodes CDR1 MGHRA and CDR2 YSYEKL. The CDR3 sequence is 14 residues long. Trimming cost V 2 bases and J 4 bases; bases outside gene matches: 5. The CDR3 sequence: CASSQTGGRYEQYF. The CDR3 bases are TGCGCCAGCAGCCAAACTGGCGGGAGATACGAGCAGTACTTC.

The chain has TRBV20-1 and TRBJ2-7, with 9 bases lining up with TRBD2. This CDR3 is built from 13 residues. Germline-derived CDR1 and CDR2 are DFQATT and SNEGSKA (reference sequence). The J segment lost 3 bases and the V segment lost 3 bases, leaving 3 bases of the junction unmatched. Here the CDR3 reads CSASTSGRYEQYF. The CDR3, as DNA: TGCAGTGCTAGTACTAGCGGGCGCTACGAGCAGTACTTC.

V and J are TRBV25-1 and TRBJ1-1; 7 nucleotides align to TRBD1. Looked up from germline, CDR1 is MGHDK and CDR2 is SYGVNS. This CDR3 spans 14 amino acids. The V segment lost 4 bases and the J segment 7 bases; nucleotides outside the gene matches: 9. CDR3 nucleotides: TGTGCCAGCAGTGCGCAGACAGGGTACGATGAAGCTTTCTTT. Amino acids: CASSAQTGYDEAFF.

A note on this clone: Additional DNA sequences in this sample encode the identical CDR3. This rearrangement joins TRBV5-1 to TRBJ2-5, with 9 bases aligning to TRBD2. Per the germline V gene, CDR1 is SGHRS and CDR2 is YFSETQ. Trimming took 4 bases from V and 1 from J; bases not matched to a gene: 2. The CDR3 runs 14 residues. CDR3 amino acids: CASSLGLAQETQYF. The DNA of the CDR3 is TGCGCCAGCAGCCTGGGACTAGCCCAAGAGACCCAGTACTTC.

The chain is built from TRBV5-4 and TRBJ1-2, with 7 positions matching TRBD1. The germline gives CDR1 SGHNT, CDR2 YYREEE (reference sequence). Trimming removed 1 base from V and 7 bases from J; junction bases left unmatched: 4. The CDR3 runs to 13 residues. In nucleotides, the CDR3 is TGTGCCAGCAGCTTGAACAGGGGTGGTGGCTACACCTTC. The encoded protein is CASSLNRGGGYTF.

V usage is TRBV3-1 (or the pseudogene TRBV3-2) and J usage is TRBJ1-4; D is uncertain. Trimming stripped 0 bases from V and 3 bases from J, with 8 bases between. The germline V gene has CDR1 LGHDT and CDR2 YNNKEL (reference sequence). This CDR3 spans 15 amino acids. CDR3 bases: TGTGCCAGCAGCCAAGATCGGGAGGCTAATGAAAAACTGTTTTTT. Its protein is CASSQDREANEKLFF.

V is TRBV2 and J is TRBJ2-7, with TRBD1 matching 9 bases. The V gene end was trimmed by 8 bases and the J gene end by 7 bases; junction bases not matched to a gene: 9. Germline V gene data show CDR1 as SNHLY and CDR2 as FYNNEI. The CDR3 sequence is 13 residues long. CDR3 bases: TGTGCCAGCCAAAGGGACAGGGTTGATGAGCAGTACTTC. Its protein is CASQRDRVDEQYF.